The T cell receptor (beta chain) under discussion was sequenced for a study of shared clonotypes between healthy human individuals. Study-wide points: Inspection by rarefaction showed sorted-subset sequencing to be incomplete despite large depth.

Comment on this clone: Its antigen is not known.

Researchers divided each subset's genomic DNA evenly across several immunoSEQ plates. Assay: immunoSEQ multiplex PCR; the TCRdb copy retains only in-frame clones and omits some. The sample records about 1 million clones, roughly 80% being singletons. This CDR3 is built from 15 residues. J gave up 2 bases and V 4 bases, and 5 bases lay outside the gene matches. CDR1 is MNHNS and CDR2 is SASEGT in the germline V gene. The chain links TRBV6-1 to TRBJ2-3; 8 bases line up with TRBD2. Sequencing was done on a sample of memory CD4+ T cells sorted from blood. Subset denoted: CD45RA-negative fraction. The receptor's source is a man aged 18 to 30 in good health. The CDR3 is CASSGPTSVTDTQYF. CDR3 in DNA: TGTGCCAGCAGTGGCCCGACTAGCGTCACAGATACGCAGTATTTT.